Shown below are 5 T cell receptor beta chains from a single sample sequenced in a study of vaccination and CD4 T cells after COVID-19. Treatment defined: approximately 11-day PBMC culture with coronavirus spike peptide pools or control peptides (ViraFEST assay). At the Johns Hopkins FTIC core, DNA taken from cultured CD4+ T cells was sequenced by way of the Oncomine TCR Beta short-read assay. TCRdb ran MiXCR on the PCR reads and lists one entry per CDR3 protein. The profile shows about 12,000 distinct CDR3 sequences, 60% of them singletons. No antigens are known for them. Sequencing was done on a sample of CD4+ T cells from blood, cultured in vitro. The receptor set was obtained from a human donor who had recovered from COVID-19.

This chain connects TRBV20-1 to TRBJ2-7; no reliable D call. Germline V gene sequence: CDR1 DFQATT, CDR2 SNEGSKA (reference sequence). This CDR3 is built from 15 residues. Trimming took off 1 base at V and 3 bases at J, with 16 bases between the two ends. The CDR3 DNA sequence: TGCAGTGCTAGAGGACGCGGCAGCAATAACTACGAGCAGTACTTC. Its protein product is CSARGRGSNNYEQYF.

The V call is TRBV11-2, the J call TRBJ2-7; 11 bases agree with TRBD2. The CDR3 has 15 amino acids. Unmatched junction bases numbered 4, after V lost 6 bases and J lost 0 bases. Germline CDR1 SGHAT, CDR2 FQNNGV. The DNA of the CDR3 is TGTGCCAGCAGTCAGACTAGCGGGGACTCCTACGAGCAGTACTTC. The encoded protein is CASSQTSGDSYEQYF.

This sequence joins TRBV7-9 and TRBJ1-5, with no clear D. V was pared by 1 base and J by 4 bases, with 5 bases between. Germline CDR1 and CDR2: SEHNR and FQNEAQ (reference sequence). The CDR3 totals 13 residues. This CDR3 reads CASSLDGNQPQHF. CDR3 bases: TGTGCCAGCAGCTTAGATGGGAATCAGCCCCAGCATTTT.

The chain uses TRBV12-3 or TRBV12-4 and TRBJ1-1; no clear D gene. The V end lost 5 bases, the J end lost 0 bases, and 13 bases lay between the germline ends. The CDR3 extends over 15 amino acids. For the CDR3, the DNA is TGTGCCAGCAGTGCGGGCCTCTCCATGAACACTGAAGCTTTCTTT. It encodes CASSAGLSMNTEAFF.

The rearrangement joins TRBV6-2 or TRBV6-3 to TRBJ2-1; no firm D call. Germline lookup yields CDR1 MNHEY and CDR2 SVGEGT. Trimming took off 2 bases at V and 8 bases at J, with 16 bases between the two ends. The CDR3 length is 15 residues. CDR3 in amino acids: CASSYGRIVSDEQFF. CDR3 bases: TGTGCCAGCAGTTACGGCCGTATAGTCTCCGATGAGCAGTTCTTC.